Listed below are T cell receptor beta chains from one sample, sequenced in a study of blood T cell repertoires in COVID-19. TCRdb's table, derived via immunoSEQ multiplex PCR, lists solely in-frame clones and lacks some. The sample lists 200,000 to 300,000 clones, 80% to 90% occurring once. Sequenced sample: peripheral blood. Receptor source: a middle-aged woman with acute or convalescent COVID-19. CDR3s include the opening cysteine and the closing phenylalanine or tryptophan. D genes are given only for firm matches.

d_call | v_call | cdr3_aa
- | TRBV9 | CASSDRPESNQPQHF
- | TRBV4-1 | CASSQILRDRVHEQFF
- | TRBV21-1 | CASSKARTDLTTNEKLFF
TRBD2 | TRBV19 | CASSLGEGMAYNEQFF
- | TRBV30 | CAWAGNTEAFF
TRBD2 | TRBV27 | CASSFRTGGGETQYF
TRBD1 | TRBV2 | CASRNNRGAGELFF
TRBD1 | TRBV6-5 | CASNLHGQGQQPQHF
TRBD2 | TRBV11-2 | CASSLVAGEAQEQFF
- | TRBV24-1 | CATSWGAGANVLTF
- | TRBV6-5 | CASSYGRASNTEAFF
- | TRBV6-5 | CASSRDKGSGNTIYF
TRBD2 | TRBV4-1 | CASSSLAGAPRGETQYF
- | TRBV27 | CASSFGSSYNSPLHF
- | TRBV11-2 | CASSLGPGIKETQYF
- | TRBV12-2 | CASRLAPWRQGNQPQHF
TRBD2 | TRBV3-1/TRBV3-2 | CASSQNSGGAKIDTQYF
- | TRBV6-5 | CASTLPPAGRQPQHF
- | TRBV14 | CASSQNRVIPGNTIYF
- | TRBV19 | CASRHGVNNSPLHF
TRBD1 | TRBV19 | CASSPNRGRNEKLFF
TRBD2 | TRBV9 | CASSGRLAGGQSTDTQYF
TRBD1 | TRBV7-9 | CASSLVYWDRAHGDTQYF
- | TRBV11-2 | CASSLPGTVYNEQFF
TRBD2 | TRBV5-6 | CASSFSWGLADNEQFF
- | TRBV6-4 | CASSDDEGRVGAFF
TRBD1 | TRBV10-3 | CANRDSTSGNTIYF
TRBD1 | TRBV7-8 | CASSRGQGLNTEAFF
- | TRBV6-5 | CASSYSWGHTIYF
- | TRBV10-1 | CASSDHRHFNYGYTF
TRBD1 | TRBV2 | CASSPRDRVVHKYF
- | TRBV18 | CASSPTGFDYTF
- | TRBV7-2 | CASSPGDMNTEAFF
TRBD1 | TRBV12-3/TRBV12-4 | CASRAGQGTEAFF
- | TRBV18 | CASSPSWQDGYTF
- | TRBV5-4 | CASSLDSTSPGGNTEAFF
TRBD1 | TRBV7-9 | CASSSDRGPRNTEAFF
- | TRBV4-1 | CASSPNGGGSPYGYTF
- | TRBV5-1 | CASRPTATNEKLFF
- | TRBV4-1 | CASSPSGREKLFF
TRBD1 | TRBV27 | CASSPQGAANTEAFF
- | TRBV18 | CASSPQGANTGELFF
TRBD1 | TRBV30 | CAWRFRDRVLGYTF
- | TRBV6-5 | CATSRGNTGELFF
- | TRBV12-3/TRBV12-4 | CASSRSQSEAFF
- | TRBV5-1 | CASSLGQNSHSPLHF
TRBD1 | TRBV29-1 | CSVLSGTALNTEAFF
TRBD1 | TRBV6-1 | CASSEALGTGDQPQHF
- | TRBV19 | CASSILTGNYGYTF
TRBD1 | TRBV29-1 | CSGNRGPGEAFF
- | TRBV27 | CASSLGRFLGELFF
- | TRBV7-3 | CASSSGPNNSPLHF
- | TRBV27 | CASSPRGGRFGETQYF